These 7 T cell receptor beta chains came from one sample sequenced in a study of T cells in tumors after PD-1 blockade. Produced via immunoSEQ multiplex PCR; TCRdb's table is partial and in-frame only. The table has around 11,000 clones, around 67% seen once. The input for sequencing was tumor tissue, taken after anti-PD-1 treatment. The source of these receptors is a human donor with basal cell carcinoma.

The chain links TRBV20-1 to TRBJ1-1; D is unresolved. The germline V and J ends were trimmed by 2 bases and 11 bases, with 9 bases remaining between them. The germline V gene has CDR1 DFQATT and CDR2 SNEGSKA (reference sequence). This CDR3 contains 10 residues. This chain's CDR3 is CSARQGHAFF. The CDR3 nucleotides are TGCAGTGCTAGACAAGGGCACGCTTTCTTT.

The V gene is TRBV6-2 or TRBV6-3, the J gene TRBJ2-1; D unresolved. Germline loops: CDR1 MNHEY, CDR2 SVGEGT. There are 14 residues in the CDR3. Trimming left V 4 bases short and J 2 bases short, with 9 bases between. The CDR3 here is CASSSKGTYNEQFF. CDR3 DNA sequence: TGTGCCAGCAGTTCTAAGGGCACCTACAATGAGCAGTTCTTC.

The chain couples TRBV7-2 to TRBJ2-5; 7 bases map to TRBD2. After removal of 1 base from V and 4 bases from J, the junction contained 9 bases not matched to a gene. From germline, CDR1 is SGHTA and CDR2 FQGNSA. There are 16 residues in the CDR3. The CDR3 loop is CASSLEGWRERETQYF. The DNA for the CDR3 is TGTGCCAGCAGCTTAGAGGGTTGGCGGGAGCGAGAGACCCAGTACTTC.

This clone was counted only a few times. The rearrangement links TRBV9 to TRBJ1-5; the match to TRBD1 covers 9 bases. CDR3 length: 15 amino acids. V lost 3 bases, J lost 6 bases, and 7 bases stayed unmatched. CDR1 is SGDLS, CDR2 YYNGEE, per germline. DNA for the CDR3: TGTGCCAGCAGCGCTGGGACAGGGAGGGGTCAGCCCCAGCATTTT. Its translation: CASSAGTGRGQPQHF.

CDR3 in amino acids: CATSRGSGVSADTQYF. The DNA for the CDR3 is TGTGCCACCAGCAGAGGTAGCGGGGTCTCGGCAGATACGCAGTATTTT. The chain combines TRBV15 with TRBJ2-3; 8 nucleotides line up with TRBD2. Germline CDR1 LNHNV, CDR2 YYDKDF (reference sequence). With 1 base clipped from V and 4 bases from J, the junction kept 7 bases outside the gene matches. CDR3 length: 16 amino acids.

V usage is TRBV2 and J usage is TRBJ2-3, with D uncertain. The germline gives CDR1 SNHLY, CDR2 FYNNEI. Trimming left V 3 bases short and J 2 bases short, with 9 bases between. The CDR3 loop spans 14 amino acids. The CDR3 loop is CASSELLSTDTQYF. CDR3 bases: TGTGCCAGCAGTGAGTTACTATCCACAGATACGCAGTATTTT. The full variable domain, in which reference TRBV2 and TRBJ2-3 provide the parts outside the CDR3, is EPEVTQTPSHQVTQMGQEVILRCVPISNHLYFYWYRQILGQKVEFLVSFYNNEISEKSEIFDDQFSVERPDGSNFTLKIRSTKLEDSAMYFCASSELLSTDTQYFGPGTRLTVL.

The V and J genes are TRBV2 and TRBJ2-1; tentatively, D is TRBD2 (6 bases). The CDR3 is 14 residues long. Trimming pared 5 bases from V and 2 bases from J, leaving 10 bases between. Germline V CDR1 and CDR2: SNHLY, FYNNEI. Here the CDR3 DNA reads TGTGCCAGCAGTCCAGGGACTGCCTACAATGAGCAGTTCTTC. Amino acids: CASSPGTAYNEQFF.